This TCR beta chain was identified during a study of T cells in Graves' hyperthyroidism and ophthalmopathy (dated by TCRdb to between 2018 and 2021). Notes on the research overall: Peripheral blood samples were taken at the time of initial diagnosis, prior to any treatment. To identify TCR V-J signatures that set the groups apart, the researchers used a discovery cohort of more than 95 patients, made up of 40 to 45 with Graves' ophthalmopathy and approximately 57 with stable Graves' hyperthyroidism. Whether ophthalmopathy could be predicted prospectively was tested in an independent validation cohort made up of approximately 19 hyperthyroidism patients plus 17 patients who later progressed to ophthalmopathy. The 95 to 100 discovery patients were randomly divided into training and test sets at a 7:3 ratio. Thyroid tissue and blood T-cell repertoires from over 5 Graves' hyperthyroidism patients were also compared in the study. Following sampling, methimazole starting at 30 mg daily was given to hyperthyroidism patients, and high-dose intravenous methylprednisolone was given to ophthalmopathy patients. The paper describes TCR Vbeta CDR3 sequencing of 135 peripheral blood samples, made up of about 41 ophthalmopathy patients, around 73 hyperthyroidism patients and 17 progressor patients.

Study-wide conclusions, independent of this receptor: No statistical method was used to fix the sample size in advance, and group allocation was not hidden from the investigators. Most expanded thyroid clonotypes (frequency above 0.001) were also detected in blood, suggesting blood repertoires may reflect thyroid immune responses. During validation, the model predicted progression to ophthalmopathy a median of about 6.3 months ahead of onset, with around 71% sensitivity and 72% to 85% specificity. A model built on a 13 V-J signature distinguished ophthalmopathy from stable hyperthyroidism, reaching about 89% sensitivity and about 81% specificity in cross-validation and 80%/75% in testing.

In this sample, this clonotype turned up many times. The clone's antigen remains unknown. No base qualities exist here, and no much larger clone lies one base off it. V ends up 2 bases short and J 5 bases short, with an unmatched junction base count of 10. CDR1 MNHEY and CDR2 SMNVEV were looked up in the germline V gene (reference sequence). CDR3 length: 17 amino acids, cysteine to phenylalanine. Only the CDR3 part of the read is kept: 51 bases, read in frame from the first base. In the ophthalmopathy patients, disease was moderately to severely active, with a Clinical Activity Score of 3 or more, a NOSPECS grade of 4 or more, and a duration of less than 3 months. The study excluded patients with uncontrolled infections, other autoimmune diseases, pregnancy or lactation. Diagnoses were based on clinical symptoms, serum thyroxine and TRAb, thyroid ultrasound and orbital computed tomography. Ficoll-Paque density gradient centrifugation was used to isolate PBMCs from about 9.4 ml of fresh peripheral blood. Total RNA was extracted with Trizol reagent, and quality was checked on an Agilent 2100 Bioanalyzer.

Amplification of TCR beta CDR3 regions was carried out from RNA transcripts. A first-round RT-PCR of the TCR CDR3 used the HTBI primer set with the Qiagen OneStep RT-PCR kit. Libraries were constructed in a second round of multiplex PCR, after which size selection and purification were performed. The libraries were sequenced on an Illumina HiSeq2000 using paired-end 100 bp reads. In the original analysis: SOAPnuke was used to process the raw data, throwing out any read that contained adapters or uncalled bases, had a mean Phred below 15, or lacked an exact constant-primer or identifier match. COPE v1.2.5 was used to merge high-quality paired reads, and clonotypes were defined as unique nucleotide sequences. Clonotypes were aligned to IMGT TRBV, TRBD and TRBJ reference segments using MiTCR v1.1. The analysis included only V-J combinations with a frequency above 0.0001, which together covered around 99% of the repertoires. The TCS score was defined as F50 (clonal expansion) divided by E x V (chaos), with BLOSUM62-based TCRdist calculated between CDR3 peptides within each V-J. Welch's t-statistics and random forest reduced several hundred V-J features to some 14, which were used in a naive Bayes classifier (R e1071). The public reads were quality trimmed at Q25 with fastp and then assembled into clones with MiXCR by TCRdb, keeping productive beta chains. Identical CDR3 protein sequences are pooled into one entry, listed with their most common genes and DNA. In this record, the V and J calls reflect TCRdb's handling and not the investigators' own analysis. Present in this sample are hundreds of thousands of distinct CDR3 sequences, roughly 15% of which were seen just once. Less than 35% of the sample belongs to the ten largest clones.

The sample consisted of blood. The sequence links TRBV27 to TRBJ2-5; TRBD2 matches 11 bases in the middle. This TCR was sampled from a woman between 18 and 29 years old with Graves' ophthalmopathy. The nucleotides read TGTGCCAGCAGTTTAGGGGCACTAGCGGGAGTAAGGGAGACCCAGTACTTC. The encoded protein is CASSLGALAGVRETQYF.